Listed here are 4 T cell receptor beta chains from one sample, sequenced in a study of cytomegalovirus exposure and HLA in healthy donors. The study ran its PCR with 60 Vbeta and 13 Jbeta primers. TCRdb keeps only in-frame clones here, not all; method: immunoSEQ multiplex PCR. The sample holds 60,000 to 75,000 clones, around three quarters seen once. Sequencing was carried out using PBMCs. These receptors all come from a man between 18 and 29 years old in good health and CMV-seropositive.

The genes are TRBV19 and TRBJ1-5; TRBD1 matches at 9 bases. V shed 11 bases and J 8 bases; nucleotides not matched to a gene: 10. This CDR3 is built from 13 residues. Germline V gene sequence: CDR1 LNHDA, CDR2 SQIVND (reference sequence). The DNA of the CDR3 is TGTGCCGGGTCGGGACAGGGTCAGGAGCCCCAGCATTTT. Translated: CAGSGQGQEPQHF.

This clone was counted only a few times. The genes are TRBV19 and TRBJ2-1; D ambiguous. Germline V gene sequence: CDR1 LNHDA, CDR2 SQIVND (reference sequence). Trimming took off 1 base at V and 5 bases at J, with 3 bases between the two ends. The CDR3 runs to 12 residues. CDR3 protein: CASSIADNEQFF. CDR3 sequence (DNA): TGTGCCAGTAGTATAGCGGACAATGAGCAGTTCTTC.

The rearrangement uses TRBV2 and TRBJ2-4; TRBD1 agrees at 8 bases. Looked up from germline, CDR1 is SNHLY and CDR2 is FYNNEI. CDR3 length: 14 amino acids. The J segment lost 3 bases and the V segment lost 8 bases, leaving 6 bases of the junction unmatched. CDR3 in amino acids: CASSGQGDKNIQYF. As DNA, the CDR3 is TGTGCCAGCTCCGGACAGGGTGACAAAAACATTCAGTACTTC.

V and J are TRBV19 and TRBJ2-5, with 7 nucleotides matching TRBD1. The V and J ends lost 5 bases and 5 bases, in that order; junction bases with no gene match: 2. This CDR3 is 12 amino acids long. Germline V CDR1 and CDR2: LNHDA, SQIVND (reference sequence). The CDR3: CASSVQGETQYF. CDR3 coding DNA: TGTGCCAGTAGTGTACAGGGGGAGACCCAGTACTTC.